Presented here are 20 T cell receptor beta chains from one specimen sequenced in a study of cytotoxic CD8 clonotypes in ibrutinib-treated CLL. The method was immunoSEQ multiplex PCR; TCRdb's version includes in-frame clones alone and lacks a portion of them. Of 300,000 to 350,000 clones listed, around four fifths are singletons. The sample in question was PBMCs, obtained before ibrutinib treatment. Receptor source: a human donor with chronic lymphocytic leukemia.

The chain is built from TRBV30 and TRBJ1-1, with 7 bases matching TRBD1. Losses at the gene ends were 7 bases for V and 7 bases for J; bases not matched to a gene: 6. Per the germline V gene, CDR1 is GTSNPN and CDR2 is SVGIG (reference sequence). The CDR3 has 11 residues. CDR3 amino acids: CAFRQGYEAFF. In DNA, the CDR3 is TGTGCCTTTCGACAGGGCTATGAAGCTTTCTTT.

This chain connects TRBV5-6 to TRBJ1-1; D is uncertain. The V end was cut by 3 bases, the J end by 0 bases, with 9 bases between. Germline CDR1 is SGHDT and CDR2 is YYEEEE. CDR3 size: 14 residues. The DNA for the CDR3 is TGTGCCAGCAGCTCTCGAAAATTGAACACTGAAGCTTTCTTT. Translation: CASSSRKLNTEAFF.

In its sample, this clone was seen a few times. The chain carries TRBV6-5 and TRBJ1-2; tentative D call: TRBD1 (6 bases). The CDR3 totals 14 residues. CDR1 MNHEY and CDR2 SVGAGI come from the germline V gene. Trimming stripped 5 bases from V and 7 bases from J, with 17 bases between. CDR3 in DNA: TGTGCCAGCAGTAAAACAGGGCGTATTTCTGGCTACACCTTC. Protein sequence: CASSKTGRISGYTF.

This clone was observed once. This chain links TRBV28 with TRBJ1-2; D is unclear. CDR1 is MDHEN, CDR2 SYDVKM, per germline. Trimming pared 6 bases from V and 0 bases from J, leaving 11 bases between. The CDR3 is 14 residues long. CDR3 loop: CASSSAHTNYGYTF. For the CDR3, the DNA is TGTGCCAGCAGCTCCGCGCATACTAACTATGGCTACACCTTC.

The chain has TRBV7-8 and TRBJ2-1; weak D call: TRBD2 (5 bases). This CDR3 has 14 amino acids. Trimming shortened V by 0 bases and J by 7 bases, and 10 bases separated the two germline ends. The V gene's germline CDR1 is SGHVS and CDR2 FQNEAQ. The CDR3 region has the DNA TGTGCCAGCAGCTTAGCAGCCCGGGGTAATGAGCAGTTCTTC. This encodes CASSLAARGNEQFF.

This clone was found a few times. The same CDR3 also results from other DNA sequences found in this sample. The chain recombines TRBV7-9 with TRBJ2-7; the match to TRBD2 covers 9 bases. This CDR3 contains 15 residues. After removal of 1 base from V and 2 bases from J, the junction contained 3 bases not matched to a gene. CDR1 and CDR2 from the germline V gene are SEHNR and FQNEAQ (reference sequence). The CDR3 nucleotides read TGTGCCAGCAGCTTAGGGGCGGGAGGGCCCTACGAGCAGTACTTC. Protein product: CASSLGAGGPYEQYF.

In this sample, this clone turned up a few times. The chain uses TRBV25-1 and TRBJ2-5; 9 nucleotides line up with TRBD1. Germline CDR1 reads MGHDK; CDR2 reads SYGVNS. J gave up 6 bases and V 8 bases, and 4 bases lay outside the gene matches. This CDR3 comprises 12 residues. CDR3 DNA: TGTGCCAGCTCCACAGGGGGCCAGACCCAGTACTTC. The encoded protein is CASSTGGQTQYF.

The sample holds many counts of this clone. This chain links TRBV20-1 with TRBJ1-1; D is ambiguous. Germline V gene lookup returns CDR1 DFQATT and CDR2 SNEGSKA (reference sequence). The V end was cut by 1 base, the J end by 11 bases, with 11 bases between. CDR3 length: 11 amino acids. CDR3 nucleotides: TGCAGTGCTAGAGTGGCGGCGGAGGCTTTCTTT. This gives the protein CSARVAAEAFF.

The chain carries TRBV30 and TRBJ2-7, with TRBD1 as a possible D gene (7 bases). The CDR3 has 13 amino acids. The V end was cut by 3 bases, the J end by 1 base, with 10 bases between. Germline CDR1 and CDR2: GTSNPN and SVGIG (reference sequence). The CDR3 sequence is CAWSSGGSYEQYF. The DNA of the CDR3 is TGTGCCTGGAGCTCAGGGGGGTCCTACGAGCAGTACTTC.

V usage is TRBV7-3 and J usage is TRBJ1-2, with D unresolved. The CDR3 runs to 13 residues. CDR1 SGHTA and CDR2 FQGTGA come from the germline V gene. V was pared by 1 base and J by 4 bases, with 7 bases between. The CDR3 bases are TGTGCCAGCAGCTTAAACCGTTTCTATGGCTACACCTTC. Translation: CASSLNRFYGYTF.

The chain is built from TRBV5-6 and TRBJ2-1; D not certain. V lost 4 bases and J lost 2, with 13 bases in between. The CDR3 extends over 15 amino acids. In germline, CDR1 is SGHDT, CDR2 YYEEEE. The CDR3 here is CASSRGRETYNEQFF. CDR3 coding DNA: TGTGCCAGCAGCCGCGGACGAGAGACCTACAATGAGCAGTTCTTC.

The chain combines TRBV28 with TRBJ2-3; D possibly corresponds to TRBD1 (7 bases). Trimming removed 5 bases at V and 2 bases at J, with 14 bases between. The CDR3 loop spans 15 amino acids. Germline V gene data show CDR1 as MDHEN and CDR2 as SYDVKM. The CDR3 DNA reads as TGTGCCAGCAGTACACCAGGGGGGATCACAGATACGCAGTATTTT. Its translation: CASSTPGGITDTQYF.

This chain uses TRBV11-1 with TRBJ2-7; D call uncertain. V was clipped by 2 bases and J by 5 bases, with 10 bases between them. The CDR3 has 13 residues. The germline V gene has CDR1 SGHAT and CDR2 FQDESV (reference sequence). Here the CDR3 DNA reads TGTGCCAGCAGCTTAATCTCTGGGGACGAGCAGTACTTC. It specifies CASSLISGDEQYF. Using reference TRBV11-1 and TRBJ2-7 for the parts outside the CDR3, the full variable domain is EAEVAQSPRYKITEKSQAVAFWCDPISGHATLYWYRQILGQGPELLVQFQDESVVDDSQLPKDRFSAERLKGVDSTLKIQPAELGDSAMYLCASSLISGDEQYFGPGTRLTVT.

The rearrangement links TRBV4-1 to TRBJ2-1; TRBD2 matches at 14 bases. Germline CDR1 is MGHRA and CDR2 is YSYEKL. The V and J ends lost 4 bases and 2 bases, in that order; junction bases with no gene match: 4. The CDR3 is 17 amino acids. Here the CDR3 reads CASSLRTSGRTYNEQFF. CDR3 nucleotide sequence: TGCGCCAGCAGCCTTCGGACTAGCGGGAGGACCTACAATGAGCAGTTCTTC.

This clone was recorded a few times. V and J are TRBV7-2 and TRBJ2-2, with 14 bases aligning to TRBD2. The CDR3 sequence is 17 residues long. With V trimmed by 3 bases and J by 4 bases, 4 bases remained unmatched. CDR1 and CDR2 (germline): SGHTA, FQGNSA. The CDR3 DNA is TGTGCCAGCAGCTTGGGACTAGCGGGAGTTCGCACCGGGGAGCTGTTTTTT. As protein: CASSLGLAGVRTGELFF.

The CDR3 coding sequence is TGTGCCAGCAGCTTAGTGGCGAACTCTGGGGCCAACGTCCTGACTTTC. Encoded protein: CASSLVANSGANVLTF. The chain combines TRBV7-2 with TRBJ2-6, with D unresolved. The V end was cut by 1 base, the J end by 0 bases, with 7 bases between. CDR1 and CDR2 (germline): SGHTA, FQGNSA. This CDR3 is built from 16 residues.

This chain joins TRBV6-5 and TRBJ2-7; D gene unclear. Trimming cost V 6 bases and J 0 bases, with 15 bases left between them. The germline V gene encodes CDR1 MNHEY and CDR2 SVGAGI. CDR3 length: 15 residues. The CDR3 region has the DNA TGTGCCAGCAGAGGACGGGCGGCGAGCTCCTACGAGCAGTACTTC. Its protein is CASRGRAASSYEQYF.

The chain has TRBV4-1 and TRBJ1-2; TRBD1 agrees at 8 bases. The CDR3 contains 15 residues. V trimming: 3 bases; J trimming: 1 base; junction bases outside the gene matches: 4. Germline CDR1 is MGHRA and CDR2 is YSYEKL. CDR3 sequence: CASSQDRVGNYGYTF. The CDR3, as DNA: TGCGCCAGCAGCCAGGACAGGGTGGGTAACTATGGCTACACCTTC.

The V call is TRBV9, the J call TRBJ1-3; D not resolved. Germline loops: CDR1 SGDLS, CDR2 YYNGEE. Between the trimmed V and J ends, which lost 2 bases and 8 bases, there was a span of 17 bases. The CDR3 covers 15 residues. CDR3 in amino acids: CASSVSLGLGDTIYF. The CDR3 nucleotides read TGTGCCAGCAGCGTCTCCTTAGGTCTCGGGGACACCATATATTTT. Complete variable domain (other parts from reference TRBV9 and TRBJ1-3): DSGVTQTPKHLITATGQRVTLRCSPRSGDLSVYWYQQSLDQGLQFLIQYYNGEERAKGNILERFSAQQFPDLHSELNLSSLELGDSALYFCASSVSLGLGDTIYFGEGSWLTVV.

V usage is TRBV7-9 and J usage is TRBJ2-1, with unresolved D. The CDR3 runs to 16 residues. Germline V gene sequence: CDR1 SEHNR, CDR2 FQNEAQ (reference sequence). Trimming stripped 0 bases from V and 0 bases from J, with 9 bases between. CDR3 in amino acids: CASSLAPQSSYNEQFF. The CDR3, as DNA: TGTGCCAGCAGCTTAGCTCCTCAGAGCTCCTACAATGAGCAGTTCTTC.